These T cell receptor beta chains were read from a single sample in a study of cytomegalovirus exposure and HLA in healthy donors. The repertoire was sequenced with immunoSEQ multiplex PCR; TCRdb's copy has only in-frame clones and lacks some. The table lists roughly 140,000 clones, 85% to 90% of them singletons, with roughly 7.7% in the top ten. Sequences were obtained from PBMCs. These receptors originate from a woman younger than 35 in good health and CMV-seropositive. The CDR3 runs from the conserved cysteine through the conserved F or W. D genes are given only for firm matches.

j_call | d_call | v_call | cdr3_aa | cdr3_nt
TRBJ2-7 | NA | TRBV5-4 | CASSRGTVFDNEQYF | TGTGCCAGCAGCCGGGGGACAGTTTTCGACAACGAGCAGTACTTC
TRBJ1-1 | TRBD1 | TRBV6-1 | CASSEGDRGYTEAFF | TGTGCCAGCAGTGAAGGGGACAGGGGCTACACTGAAGCTTTCTTT
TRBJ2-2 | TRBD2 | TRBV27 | CASSELAGGPSGELFF | TGTGCCAGCAGTGAACTAGCGGGGGGGCCGTCCGGGGAGCTGTTTTTT
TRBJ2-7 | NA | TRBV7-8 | CASSLGRGSSSYEQYF | TGTGCCAGCAGCTTAGGTCGGGGATCGAGCTCCTACGAGCAGTACTTC
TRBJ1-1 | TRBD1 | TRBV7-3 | CASSLTGGVAFF | TGTGCCAGCAGCTTAACAGGGGGCGTAGCTTTCTTT
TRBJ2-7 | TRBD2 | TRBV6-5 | CASSGLAGGFGEQYF | TGTGCCAGCAGTGGACTAGCGGGAGGTTTCGGCGAGCAGTACTTC
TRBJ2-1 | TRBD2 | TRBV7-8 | CASSIGLAGGRGYNEQFF | TGTGCCAGCAGCATAGGACTAGCGGGAGGGCGGGGGTACAATGAGCAGTTCTTC
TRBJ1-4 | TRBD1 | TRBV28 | CASSYRGGEKLFF | TGTGCCAGCAGCTACAGGGGAGGCGAAAAACTGTTTTTT
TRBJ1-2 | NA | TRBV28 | CASSSGTYGYTF | TGTGCCAGCAGTTCAGGGACATATGGCTACACCTTC
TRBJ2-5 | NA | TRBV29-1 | CSVEKAGTQETQYF | TGCAGCGTTGAAAAAGCGGGCACCCAAGAGACCCAGTACTTC
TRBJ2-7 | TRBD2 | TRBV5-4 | CASSPGLADYEQYF | TGTGCCAGCAGCCCCGGACTAGCGGACTACGAGCAGTACTTC
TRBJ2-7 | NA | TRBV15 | CATRNSRDSYEQYF | TGTGCCACCAGAAATTCCCGGGACTCCTACGAGCAGTACTTC
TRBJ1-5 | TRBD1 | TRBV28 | CASSTTGLGNQPQHF | TGTGCCAGCAGTACGACAGGGTTAGGCAATCAGCCCCAGCATTTT
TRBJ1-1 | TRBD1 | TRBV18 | CASSPTGSSTEAFF | TGTGCCAGCTCACCGACAGGGTCGAGCACTGAAGCTTTCTTT
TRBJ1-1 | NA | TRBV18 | CASSPPLRAGHTEAFF | TGTGCCAGCTCACCCCCTCTCAGGGCCGGGCACACTGAAGCTTTCTTT
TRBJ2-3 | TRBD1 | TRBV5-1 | CASSLEGQGTDTQYF | TGCGCCAGCAGCTTAGAGGGACAGGGAACAGATACGCAGTATTTT